The clone carrying this TCR beta chain was observed a handful of times. The V end was cut by 6 bases, the J end by 0 bases, with 8 bases between. Germline loops: CDR1 ENHRY, CDR2 SYGVKD. The CDR3 has 13 residues. The data originate from a study of shared clonotypes between healthy human individuals. Only in-frame clones appear in the TCRdb table, and some are missing; sequencing was by immunoSEQ multiplex PCR. Of roughly 1,100,000 clones in the sample, under 80% were seen once. The material sequenced was memory CD4+ T cells sorted from blood. The subset: CD45RA-negative fraction. The rearrangement joins TRBV10-3 to TRBJ1-1; D is perhaps TRBD1 (5 bases). This sequence originates from a man between 18 and 29 years old in good health. Written as DNA, the CDR3 is TGTGCCATCAGGAGGGGAGTGAACACTGAAGCTTTCTTT. Translation: CAIRRGVNTEAFF.